Below, 15 T cell receptor beta chains from the same sample are listed, as sequenced in a study of naive and memory T cell subsets. Two oligonucleotides, mixed equimolar, formed the beta constant-region primer covering TRBC1 and TRBC2. Four rounds of PCR amplified the ligated cDNA using nested alpha and beta constant-region primers plus SP2. MiXCR, applied by TCRdb to the UMI-ligation and nested PCR reads, yields one record per CDR3 protein. The sample has over 65,000 distinct CDR3 sequences, 9% seen once. Sequencing was done on a sample of naive CD8+ T cells from blood. The origin of the receptors is a human donor in good health.

This clonotype has a count of ten or more. This sequence joins TRBV10-1 and TRBJ2-7; D not resolved. The germline V and J ends were trimmed by 8 bases and 5 bases, with 10 bases remaining between them. The V gene's germline CDR1 is WNHNN and CDR2 SYGVQD (reference sequence). The length of the CDR3 is 11 residues. The CDR3 reads CASSFGDEQYF. CDR3 DNA: TGCGCCAGCTCGTTCGGCGACGAGCAGTACTTC.

This clonotype was observed at least ten times. V usage is TRBV28 and J usage is TRBJ1-4; D possibly corresponds to TRBD1 (6 bases). Germline CDR1 and CDR2: MDHEN and SYDVKM. V was shortened by 6 bases and J by 0 bases, with 8 bases between the two germline ends. CDR3 length: 14 amino acids. The CDR3 bases are TGTGCCAGCAGGCGGACAGCAACTAATGAAAAACTGTTTTTT. Its translation: CASRRTATNEKLFF.

This clonotype was seen a handful of times. This chain joins TRBV7-9 and TRBJ2-7; 9 nucleotides line up with TRBD1. Germline V lookup: CDR1 SEHNR, CDR2 FQNEAQ (reference sequence). There are 17 residues in the CDR3. The V gene end was trimmed by 3 bases and the J gene end by 5 bases; junction bases not matched to a gene: 14. In nucleotides, the CDR3 is TGTGCCAGCAGCTTGCGAGACAGGGGGGTCGCCCTAGACGAGCAGTACTTC. It encodes CASSLRDRGVALDEQYF.

This clonotype was found many times. The V call is TRBV20-1, the J call TRBJ2-5; D might be TRBD2 (6 bases). Germline lookup yields CDR1 DFQATT and CDR2 SNEGSKA (reference sequence). The CDR3 spans 15 residues. V was trimmed by 0 bases and J by 7 bases, leaving 18 bases between them. The CDR3 here is CSARDQRATGGTQYF. CDR3 bases: TGCAGTGCTAGAGACCAGCGGGCGACCGGGGGGACCCAGTACTTC.

The chain is built from TRBV12-3 or TRBV12-4 and TRBJ2-1, with 9 bases fitting TRBD2. The CDR3 is 14 amino acids. J was trimmed by 8 bases and V by 3 bases; bases with no gene match: 5. CDR3 sequence: CASSFGLAFDEQFF. Here the CDR3 DNA reads TGTGCCAGCAGTTTTGGACTAGCGTTCGATGAGCAGTTCTTC.

This chain connects TRBV20-1 to TRBJ1-5; 7 bases align to TRBD1. This CDR3 is 13 amino acids long. V dropped 6 bases and J dropped 6; count of bases not matched to a gene: 8. CDR1 and CDR2 (germline): DFQATT, SNEGSKA (reference sequence). The CDR3 protein is CSAQQGEGQPQHF. The CDR3 DNA reads as TGCAGTGCCCAGCAGGGGGAAGGTCAGCCCCAGCATTTT.

This clonotype turned up a few times. V is TRBV7-6 and J is TRBJ2-2; D may be TRBD2 (5 bases). Germline V gene sequence: CDR1 SGHVS, CDR2 FNYEAQ. CDR3 length: 14 residues. V lost 5 bases and J lost 4, with 11 bases in between. CDR3 coding DNA: TGTGCCAGCAGCCCGAGCGGACCCACCGGGGAGCTGTTTTTT. Translated: CASSPSGPTGELFF.

This clonotype was observed a handful of times. The chain has TRBV4-1 and TRBJ2-7, with a possible D match to TRBD2 (7 bases). The CDR3 sequence is 15 residues long. V lost 2 bases, J lost 5 bases, and 16 bases lay in between. CDR1 MGHRA and CDR2 YSYEKL come from the germline V gene. The CDR3 bases are TGCGCCAGCAGCCAATCGGGCGGGGGCCCCCACGAGCAGTACTTC. Amino acid sequence: CASSQSGGGPHEQYF.

In its sample, this clonotype was seen many times. The rearrangement links TRBV20-1 to TRBJ2-1; the match to TRBD2 covers 15 bases. CDR3 length: 14 amino acids. Germline CDR1 is DFQATT and CDR2 is SNEGSKA (reference sequence). The ends lost 3 bases at V and 10 bases at J; junction bases unmatched: 4. CDR3 sequence (DNA): TGCAGTGCTAGGGGACTAGCGGGAGGAGAAGAGCAGTTCTTC. Its protein product is CSARGLAGGEEQFF.

The chain carries TRBV20-1 and TRBJ1-5; D not certain. The length of the CDR3 is 12 residues. Germline V CDR1 and CDR2: DFQATT, SNEGSKA (reference sequence). V gave up 1 base and J gave up 4 bases, with 5 bases separating them. CDR3 nucleotide sequence: TGCAGTGCTAGAGCTATAAATCAGCCCCAGCATTTT. It specifies CSARAINQPQHF.

This clonotype has only a few counts. This sequence joins TRBV7-8 and TRBJ1-5; TRBD1 might be the D (5 bases). V lost 6 bases and J lost 7, with 10 bases in between. Germline CDR1 is SGHVS and CDR2 is FQNEAQ. The CDR3 extends over 12 amino acids. CDR3 nucleotides: TGTGCCAGCAGTTCTGACAGACAGCCCCAGCATTTT. Its translation is CASSSDRQPQHF.

The chain links TRBV29-1 to TRBJ1-2; no firm D call. This CDR3 spans 11 amino acids. Germline assignment: CDR1 SQVTM and CDR2 ANQGSEA. Trimming left V 7 bases short and J 4 bases short, with 10 bases between. The CDR3 spells CSASTRYGYTF. CDR3 coding DNA: TGCAGCGCCTCGACGCGCTATGGCTACACCTTC. The full variable domain, completed using reference TRBV29-1 and TRBJ1-2, is SAVISQKPSRDICQRGTSLTIQCQVDSQVTMMFWYRQQPGQSLTLIATANQGSEATYESGFVIDKFPISRPNLTFSTLTVSNMSPEDSSIYLCSASTRYGYTFGSGTRLTVV.

This rearrangement joins TRBV14 to TRBJ1-1; D perhaps matches TRBD1 (5 bases). Germline loops: CDR1 SGHDN, CDR2 FVKESK. The CDR3 runs to 16 residues. Trimming shortened V by 1 base and J by 6 bases, and 18 bases separated the two germline ends. The CDR3 sequence is CASSQVLGAARAEAFF. CDR3 sequence (DNA): TGTGCCAGCAGCCAAGTTTTAGGGGCAGCGAGGGCTGAAGCTTTCTTT.

This clonotype was detected many times. The chain recombines TRBV12-3 or TRBV12-4 with TRBJ2-5; D is unresolved. The CDR3 spans 14 residues. V was cut by 5 bases and J by 0 bases, with 10 bases left in between. The CDR3 nucleotides read TGTGCCAGCAGTCTCGGACCCTACCAAGAGACCCAGTACTTC. It codes for CASSLGPYQETQYF.

In its sample, this clonotype was seen many times. This chain connects TRBV27 to TRBJ2-3, with D perhaps given as TRBD1 or TRBD2 (7 bases each). CDR1 is MNHEY and CDR2 is SMNVEV in the germline V gene (reference sequence). The CDR3 loop spans 17 amino acids. Trimming cost V 2 bases and J 0 bases, with 15 bases left between them. CDR3 nucleotides: TGTGCCAGCAGTTTACAGGGGGGCGGGGGAAGCACAGATACGCAGTATTTT. It is translated as CASSLQGGGGSTDTQYF.